The present entry profiles one T cell receptor beta chain with its context. The antigen is undetermined. V gave up 4 bases and J gave up 5 bases; unmatched junction bases: 10. Germline V gene data show CDR1 as SGHAT and CDR2 as FQDESV (reference sequence). CDR3 length equals 15 residues. At the time of sampling, donors were nominally healthy, though unrecorded immune exposures were likely. Primers included in the PCR were 60 Vbeta and 13 Jbeta primers. Here immunoSEQ multiplex PCR was the method, and the copy in TCRdb shows in-frame clones only, minus some. Among about 130,000 clones, approximately 86% were seen once, and the ten largest hold 1.7%. This entry comes from a study of cytomegalovirus exposure and HLA in healthy donors. Study findings and constraints: Across donors, sequencing depth was assumed by presence/absence analyses to be roughly uniform. Reportedly, fewer N-insertions than the approximately 680-donor mean appeared in an Asian-associated ancestry cluster in a later analysis.

This clonotype was sampled from a boy between 10 and 17 years old in good health and CMV-seronegative. What was sequenced was PBMCs. V gene TRBV11-1 combines with J gene TRBJ2-7; 8 nucleotides match TRBD1. The chain's CDR3 is CASSSPGQGFDEQYF. As DNA, the CDR3 is TGTGCCAGCAGCTCCCCTGGACAGGGCTTCGACGAGCAGTACTTC.